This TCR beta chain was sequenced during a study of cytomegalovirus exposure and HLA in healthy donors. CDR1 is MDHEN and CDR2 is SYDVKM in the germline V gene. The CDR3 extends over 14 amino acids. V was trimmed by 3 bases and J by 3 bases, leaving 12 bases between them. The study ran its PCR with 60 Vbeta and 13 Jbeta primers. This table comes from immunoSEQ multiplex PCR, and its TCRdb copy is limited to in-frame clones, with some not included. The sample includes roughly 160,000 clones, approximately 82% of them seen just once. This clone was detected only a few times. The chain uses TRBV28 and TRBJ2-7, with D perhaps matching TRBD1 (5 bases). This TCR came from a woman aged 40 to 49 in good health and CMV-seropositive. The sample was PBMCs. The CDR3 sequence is CASSLIGQNYEQYF. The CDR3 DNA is TGTGCCAGCAGTTTGATCGGACAAAACTACGAGCAGTACTTC.